The 12 T cell receptor beta chains in this list originate from one sample, sequenced in a study of control samples from healthy donors and cancer patients. Assay used: immunoSEQ multiplex PCR; TCRdb lists only in-frame clones, some missing. The sample contains about 130,000 clones, approximately 95% of which appear only once. Sequencing used blood. The source of these receptors is a man younger than 45 in good health.

V and J are TRBV2 and TRBJ1-1; D gene ambiguous. CDR3 length: 12 residues. Germline assignment: CDR1 SNHLY and CDR2 FYNNEI. V lost 4 bases and J 1 base, leaving 4 bases between the germline ends. Here the CDR3 DNA reads TGTGCCAGCAGTGCTGGGAACACTGAAGCTTTCTTT. Translated, it gives CASSAGNTEAFF.

Only a few counts were recorded for this clone. The V gene is TRBV6-5, the J gene TRBJ2-7; D may be TRBD1 (6 bases). Germline assignment: CDR1 MNHEY and CDR2 SVGAGI. The CDR3 covers 16 residues. V was clipped by 3 bases and J by 3 bases, with 18 bases between them. CDR3 nucleotides: TGTGCCAGCAGTTATAGCCCCACAGGGTTGGTCTACGAGCAGTACTTC. Residues: CASSYSPTGLVYEQYF.

This clone was seen a handful of times. The CDR3 bases are TGTGCCTGGACGGCGACGGCGAATTCACCCCTCCACTTT. Its translation: CAWTATANSPLHF. The chain is built from TRBV30 and TRBJ1-6, with no clear D. The CDR3 runs to 13 residues. Trimming took 4 bases from V and 7 from J, leaving 11 bases between them. CDR1 and CDR2 (germline): GTSNPN, SVGIG (reference sequence).

The CDR3 is CASSVAPPGASSNEQFF. CDR3 nucleotides: TGTGCCAGCAGCGTAGCACCCCCAGGGGCGTCCTCTAATGAGCAGTTCTTC. The chain recombines TRBV9 with TRBJ2-1, with a weak D call TRBD1 (6 bases). The CDR3 extends over 17 amino acids. V lost 0 bases, J lost 7 bases, and 20 bases lay in between. Germline CDR1 SGDLS, CDR2 YYNGEE.

The chain uses TRBV11-2 and TRBJ2-1; D gene ambiguous. This CDR3 has 12 amino acids. Trimming pared 7 bases from V and 3 bases from J, leaving 7 bases between. Germline assignment: CDR1 SGHAT and CDR2 FQNNGV. Written as DNA, the CDR3 is TGTGCCAGCACGGCTAGCTACAATGAGCAGTTCTTC. It encodes CASTASYNEQFF.

The chain employs TRBV14 and TRBJ2-3; the match to TRBD2 covers 8 bases. Germline CDR1 is SGHDN and CDR2 is FVKESK. The junction had 3 bases not matched to a gene; V was cut back by 0 bases and J by 4 bases. This CDR3 has 15 amino acids. CDR3 bases: TGTGCCAGCAGCCAAGATACGGGGGGGTCAGATACGCAGTATTTT. This codes for CASSQDTGGSDTQYF. Together with reference TRBV14 and TRBJ2-3, the CDR3 gives the full variable domain: EAGVTQFPSHSVIEKGQTVTLRCDPISGHDNLYWYRRVMGKEIKFLLHFVKESKQDESGMPNNRFLAERTGGTYSTLKVQPAELEDSGVYFCASSQDTGGSDTQYFGPGTRLTVL.

The chain employs TRBV6-4 and TRBJ1-1; TRBD1 aligns across 7 bases. The trim removed 6 bases at V and 0 bases at J, leaving 4 bases unmatched. Germline CDR1 and CDR2: MRHNA and SNTAGT. This CDR3 contains 14 residues. The CDR3 DNA reads TGTGCCAGCAGACCACAGGGGATGAACACTGAAGCTTTCTTT. Protein product: CASRPQGMNTEAFF.

The CDR3 DNA reads as TGTGCCAGCAGGGGGACCTTTGCGAGCTACACCTTC. Protein sequence: CASRGTFASYTF. The chain combines TRBV27 with TRBJ1-2; maybe TRBD1 (5 bases). There are 12 residues in the CDR3. Germline CDR1 reads MNHEY; CDR2 reads SMNVEV (reference sequence). The germline V and J ends were trimmed by 6 bases and 9 bases, with 14 bases remaining between them.

This clone was detected only once. V usage is TRBV5-6 and J usage is TRBJ2-7; D is undetermined. CDR1 and CDR2 (germline): SGHDT, YYEEEE. CDR3 length equals 14 residues. Trimming removed 0 bases at V and 0 bases at J, with 7 bases between. In nucleotides, the CDR3 is TGTGCCAGCAGCTTGGACCCATACTCCTACGAGCAGTACTTC. Encoded protein: CASSLDPYSYEQYF.

This sequence joins TRBV24-1 and TRBJ2-3, with D possibly being TRBD1 (5 bases). Germline V gene lookup returns CDR1 KGHDR and CDR2 SFDVKD. V gave up 2 bases and J gave up 4 bases, with 9 bases separating them. The CDR3 length is 14 residues. The DNA for the CDR3 is TGTGCCACCAGTGATTCCCGACAGTCAGATACGCAGTATTTT. Amino acids: CATSDSRQSDTQYF.

This clone is a singleton in its sample. The chain combines TRBV2 with TRBJ1-1; a weak D match, TRBD1 (6 bases). V lost 7 bases and J lost 1, with 16 bases in between. Germline V gene sequence: CDR1 SNHLY, CDR2 FYNNEI. The CDR3 covers 15 residues. The CDR3 sequence is CASTPGQGTNTEAFF. In DNA form, the CDR3 reads TGTGCCAGCACCCCCGGCCAGGGGACGAACACTGAAGCTTTCTTT. The full variable domain, rest sourced from reference TRBV2 and TRBJ1-1, is EPEVTQTPSHQVTQMGQEVILRCVPISNHLYFYWYRQILGQKVEFLVSFYNNEISEKSEIFDDQFSVERPDGSNFTLKIRSTKLEDSAMYFCASTPGQGTNTEAFFGQGTRLTVV.

This chain links TRBV7-2 with TRBJ1-1, with 9 positions matching TRBD1. From germline, CDR1 is SGHTA and CDR2 FQGNSA. The CDR3 has 14 residues. J was trimmed by 5 bases and V by 5 bases; bases with no gene match: 6. The CDR3 loop reads CASSGRDRATEAFF. Written as DNA, the CDR3 is TGTGCCAGCAGCGGACGGGACAGGGCTACTGAAGCTTTCTTT.